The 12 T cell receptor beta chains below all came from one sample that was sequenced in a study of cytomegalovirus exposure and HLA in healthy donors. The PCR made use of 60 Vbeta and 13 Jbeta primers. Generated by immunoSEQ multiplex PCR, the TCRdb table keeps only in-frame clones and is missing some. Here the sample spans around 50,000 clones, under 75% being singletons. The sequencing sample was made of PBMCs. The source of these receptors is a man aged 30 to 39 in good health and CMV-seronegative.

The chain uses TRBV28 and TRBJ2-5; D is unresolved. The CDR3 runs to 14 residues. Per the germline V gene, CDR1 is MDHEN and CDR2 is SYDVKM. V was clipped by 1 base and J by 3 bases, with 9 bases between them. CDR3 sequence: CASSLFPRKETQYF. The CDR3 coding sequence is TGTGCCAGCAGTTTATTCCCCAGGAAAGAGACCCAGTACTTC.

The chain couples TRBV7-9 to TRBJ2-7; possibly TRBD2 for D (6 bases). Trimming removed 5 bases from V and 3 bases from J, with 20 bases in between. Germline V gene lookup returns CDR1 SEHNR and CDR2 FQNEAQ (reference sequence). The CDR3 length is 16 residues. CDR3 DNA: TGTGCCAGCAGCCCCCGTGGCGGGATTGAGTACTACGAGCAGTACTTC. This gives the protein CASSPRGGIEYYEQYF.

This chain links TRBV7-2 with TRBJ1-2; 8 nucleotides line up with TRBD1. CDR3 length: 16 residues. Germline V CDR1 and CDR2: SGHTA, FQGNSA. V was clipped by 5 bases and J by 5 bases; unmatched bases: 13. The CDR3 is CASSPKGGQGLYGYTF. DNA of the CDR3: TGTGCCAGCAGCCCAAAGGGAGGACAGGGTCTGTATGGCTACACCTTC.

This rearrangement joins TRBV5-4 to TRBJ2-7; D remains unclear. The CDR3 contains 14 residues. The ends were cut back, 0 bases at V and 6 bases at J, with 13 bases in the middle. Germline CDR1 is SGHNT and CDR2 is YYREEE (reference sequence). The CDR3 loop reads CASSLERRSSEQYF. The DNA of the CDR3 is TGTGCCAGCAGCTTGGAGAGAAGGAGCAGCGAGCAGTACTTC.

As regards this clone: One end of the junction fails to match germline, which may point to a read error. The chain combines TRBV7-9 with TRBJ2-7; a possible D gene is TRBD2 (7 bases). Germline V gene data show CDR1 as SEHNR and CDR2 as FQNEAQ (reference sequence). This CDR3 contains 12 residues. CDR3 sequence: CASSSLEGGLDF. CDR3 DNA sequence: TGTGCCAGCAGCTCTCTCGAGGGGGGGCTAGACTTC. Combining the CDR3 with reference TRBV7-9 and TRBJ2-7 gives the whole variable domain DTGVSQNPRHKITKRGQNVTFRCDPISEHNRLYWYRQTLGQGPEFLTYFQNEAQLEKSRLLSDRFSAERPKGSFSTLEIQRTEQGDSAMYLCASSSLEGGLDFGPGTRLTVT.

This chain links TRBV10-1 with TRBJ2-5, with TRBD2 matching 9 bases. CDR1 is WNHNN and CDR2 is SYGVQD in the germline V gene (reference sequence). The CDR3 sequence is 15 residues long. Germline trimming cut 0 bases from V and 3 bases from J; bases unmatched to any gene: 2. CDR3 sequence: CASSESASGKETQYF. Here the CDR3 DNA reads TGCGCCAGCAGTGAGTCGGCTAGCGGGAAAGAGACCCAGTACTTC.

The CDR3 nucleotides read TGTGCCAGCAGCCAGGGGCCCTACTATGGCTACACCTTC. Amino acids: CASSQGPYYGYTF. The chain combines TRBV7-2 with TRBJ1-2; possible D gene TRBD1, 6 bases. The CDR3 totals 13 residues. Germline CDR1 and CDR2: SGHTA and FQGNSA. Between the trimmed V and J ends, which lost 5 bases and 3 bases, there was a span of 10 bases.

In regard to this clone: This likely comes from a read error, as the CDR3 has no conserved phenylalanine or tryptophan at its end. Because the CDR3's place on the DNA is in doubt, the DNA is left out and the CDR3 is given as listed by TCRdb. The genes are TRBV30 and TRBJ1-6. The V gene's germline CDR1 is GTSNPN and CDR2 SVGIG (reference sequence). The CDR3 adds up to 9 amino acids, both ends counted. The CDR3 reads CAWTKEEAV.

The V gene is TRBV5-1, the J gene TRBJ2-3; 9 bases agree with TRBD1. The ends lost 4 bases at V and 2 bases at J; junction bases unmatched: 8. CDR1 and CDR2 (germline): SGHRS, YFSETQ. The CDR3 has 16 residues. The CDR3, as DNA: TGCGCCAGCAGCAACCGGGACAGGGCGCACACAGATACGCAGTATTTT. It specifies CASSNRDRAHTDTQYF. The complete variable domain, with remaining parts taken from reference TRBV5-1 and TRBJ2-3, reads KAGVTQTPRYLIKTRGQQVTLSCSPISGHRSVSWYQQTPGQGLQFLFEYFSETQRNKGNFPGRFSGRQFSNSRSEMNVSTLELGDSALYLCASSNRDRAHTDTQYFGPGTRLTVL.

The chain's CDR3 is CAISESGDSYEQYF. The CDR3 DNA is TGTGCCATCAGTGAGTCGGGCGATTCCTACGAGCAGTACTTC. The gene calls are TRBV10-3 and TRBJ2-7, with no clear D. The CDR3 runs 14 residues. Between the trimmed V and J ends, which lost 0 bases and 1 base, there was a span of 7 bases. Per the germline V gene, CDR1 is ENHRY and CDR2 is SYGVKD.

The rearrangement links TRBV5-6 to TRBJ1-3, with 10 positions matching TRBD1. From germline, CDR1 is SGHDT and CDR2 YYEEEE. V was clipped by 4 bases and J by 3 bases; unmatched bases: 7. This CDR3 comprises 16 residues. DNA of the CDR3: TGTGCCAGCAGCCCTGACAGGGGGCTGGGTGGAAACACCATATATTTT. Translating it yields CASSPDRGLGGNTIYF.

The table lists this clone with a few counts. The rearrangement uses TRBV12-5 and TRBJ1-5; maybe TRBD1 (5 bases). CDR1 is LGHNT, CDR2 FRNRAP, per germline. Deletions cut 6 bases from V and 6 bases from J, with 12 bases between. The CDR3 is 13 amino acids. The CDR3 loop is CASGRDLGQPQHF. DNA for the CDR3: TGTGCTAGTGGCAGGGATCTCGGTCAGCCCCAGCATTTT.